Given below is one TCR beta chain in context. The antigen is undetermined. The CDR3 sequence is 16 residues long. V gave up 6 bases and J gave up 1 base, with 18 bases separating them. From germline, CDR1 is MNHNS and CDR2 SASEGT. Time point meaning: newly diagnosed GD, antithyroid drugs for less than 3 months. RNA extracted from PBMCs served as the sequencing template. The entry originates in a study of regulatory T cells in long-lasting Graves disease. The study, taken as a whole, reports: Those with persistent disease had in common more public clonotypes (more than 2,500) than new patients (approximately 890). Favored gene segments in persistent disease were TRBV28, TRBJ1-2 and TRBJ2-5.

iRepertoire HTBI primers and Arm-PCR of CDR3 regions built TCR beta libraries. A single record per CDR3 protein comes from TCRdb applying MiXCR to the multiplex PCR reads. The sample has a few hundred thousand distinct CDR3 sequences; roughly 17% are singletons. The same data also contributed to another study, on T cells in Graves' hyperthyroidism and ophthalmopathy. Per that paper: Using the HTBI primer set, a first-round RT-PCR was run on the TCR CDR3.

J is TRBJ2-5 and V is TRBV6-1; D may correspond to TRBD1 or TRBD2 (7 bases each). The source material was peripheral blood mononuclear cells (PBMCs), sampled at new diagnosis, from a patient treated with antithyroid drugs. This TCR was sampled from a man aged 35 to 55 with Graves disease. The DNA of the CDR3 is TGTGCCAGCAGACAGGGGAGGGGGGGGATCCAAGAGACCCAGTACTTC. Amino acid sequence: CASRQGRGGIQETQYF.